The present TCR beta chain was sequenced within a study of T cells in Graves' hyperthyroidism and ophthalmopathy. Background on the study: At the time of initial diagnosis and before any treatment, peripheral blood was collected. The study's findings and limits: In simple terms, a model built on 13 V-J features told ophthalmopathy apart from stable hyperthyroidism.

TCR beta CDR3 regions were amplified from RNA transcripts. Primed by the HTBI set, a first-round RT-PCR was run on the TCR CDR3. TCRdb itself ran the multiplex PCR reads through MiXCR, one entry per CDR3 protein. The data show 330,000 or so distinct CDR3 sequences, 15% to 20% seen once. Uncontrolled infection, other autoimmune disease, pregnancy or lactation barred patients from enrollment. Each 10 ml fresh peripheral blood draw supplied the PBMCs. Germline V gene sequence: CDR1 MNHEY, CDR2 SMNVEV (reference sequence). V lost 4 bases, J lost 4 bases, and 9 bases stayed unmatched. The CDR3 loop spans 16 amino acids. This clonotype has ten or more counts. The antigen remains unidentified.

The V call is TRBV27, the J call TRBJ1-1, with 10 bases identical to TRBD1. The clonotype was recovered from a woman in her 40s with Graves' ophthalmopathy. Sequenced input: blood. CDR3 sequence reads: CASSWGTGVPITEAFF. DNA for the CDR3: TGTGCCAGCAGTTGGGGGACAGGGGTCCCCATCACTGAAGCTTTCTTT.